The present T cell receptor (beta chain) was sequenced within a study of chemoradiotherapy in HPV16-positive cancers. For the study at large: Functional T-cell assays on two HPV16-positive patients' cells defined candidate HPV-specific clones and common TCR motifs. Overall study findings and caveats: HPV-responsive T-cell expansion during chemoradiotherapy was linked to improved recurrence-free survival in HPV16-positive patients. Candidate HPV-specific clones and E7-related TCR motifs grew in tumor during treatment. HPV-specific T cells were functionally defined from only two HPV16-positive patients.

The CDR3 runs 18 residues. On this clone: Its antigen is as yet unknown.

This table comes from immunoSEQ multiplex PCR, and its TCRdb copy is limited to in-frame clones, with some not included. In the table there are about 4,000 clones, roughly 71% of which are singletons. The chain recombines TRBV12-1 with TRBJ2-6; TRBD1, the table's D call, lacks a check against the DNA. TRBV12-1 is a pseudogene segment. Specimen collection occurred from a patient who underwent chemoradiotherapy. This TCR was sampled from a human donor with HPV-associated anogenital cancer. CDR3 nucleotides: TGTGCCAGCAGCATGAGGTTTATAGGACAAAGTCGGGCCAACGTCCTGACTTTC. It translates to CASSMRFIGQSRANVLTF.